This TCR beta chain was identified in a study of early T cells in non-severe SARS-CoV-2 infection. This clonotype is judged medium-sized (0.01 to 0.1%). Individual cDNA molecules carried attached unique molecular identifiers. Each CDR3 protein is one row after TCRdb ran MiXCR on the 5' RACE reads. The sample comprises about 22,000 distinct CDR3 sequences, about 4.7% of which are singletons, and 15% to 20% rests with the top ten. The length of the CDR3 is 16 residues. Germline CDR1 and CDR2: KGHSH and LQKENI. Trimming pared 0 bases from V and 8 bases from J, leaving 16 bases between. V is TRBV18 and J is TRBJ1-4; D gene ambiguous. The sequencing sample was made of whole blood. The source is an adult who was a healthcare worker with PCR-confirmed SARS-CoV-2 infection or an uninfected control (not recorded which). CDR3 protein: CASSPPTGLVGEKLFF. In DNA form, the CDR3 reads TGTGCCAGCTCACCACCCACCGGACTCGTCGGCGAAAAACTGTTTTTT.